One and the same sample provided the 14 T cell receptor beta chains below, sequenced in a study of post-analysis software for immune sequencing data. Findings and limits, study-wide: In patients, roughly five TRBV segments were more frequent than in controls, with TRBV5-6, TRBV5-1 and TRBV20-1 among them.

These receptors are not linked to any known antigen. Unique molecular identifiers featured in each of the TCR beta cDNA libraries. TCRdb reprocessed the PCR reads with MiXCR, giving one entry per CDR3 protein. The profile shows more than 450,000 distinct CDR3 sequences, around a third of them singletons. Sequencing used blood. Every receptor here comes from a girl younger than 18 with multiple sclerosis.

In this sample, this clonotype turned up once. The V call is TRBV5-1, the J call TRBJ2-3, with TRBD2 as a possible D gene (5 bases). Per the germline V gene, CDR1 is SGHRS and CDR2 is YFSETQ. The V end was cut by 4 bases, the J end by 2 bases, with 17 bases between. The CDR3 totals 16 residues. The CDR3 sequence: CASSQRGLPNTDTQYF. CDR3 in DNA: TGCGCCAGCAGCCAAAGAGGGCTCCCAAACACAGATACGCAGTATTTT. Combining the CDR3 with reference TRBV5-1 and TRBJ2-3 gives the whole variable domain KAGVTQTPRYLIKTRGQQVTLSCSPISGHRSVSWYQQTPGQGLQFLFEYFSETQRNKGNFPGRFSGRQFSNSRSEMNVSTLELGDSALYLCASSQRGLPNTDTQYFGPGTRLTVL.

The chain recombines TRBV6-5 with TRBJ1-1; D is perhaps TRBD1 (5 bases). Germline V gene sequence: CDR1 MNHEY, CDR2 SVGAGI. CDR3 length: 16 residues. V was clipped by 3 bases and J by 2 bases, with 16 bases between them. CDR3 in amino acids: CASSYGRAIINTEAFF. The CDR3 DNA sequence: TGTGCCAGCAGTTATGGCAGGGCCATCATTAACACTGAAGCTTTCTTT.

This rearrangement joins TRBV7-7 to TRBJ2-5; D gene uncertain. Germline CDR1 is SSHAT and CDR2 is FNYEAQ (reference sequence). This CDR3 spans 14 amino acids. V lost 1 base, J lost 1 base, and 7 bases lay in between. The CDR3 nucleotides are TGTGCCAGCAGCTTAGATGGGTTCCAAGAGACCCAGTACTTC. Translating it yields CASSLDGFQETQYF.

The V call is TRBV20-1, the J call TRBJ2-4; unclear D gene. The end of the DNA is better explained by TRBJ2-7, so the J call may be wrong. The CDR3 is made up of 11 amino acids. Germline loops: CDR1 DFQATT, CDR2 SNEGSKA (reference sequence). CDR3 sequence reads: CSGSYSYEQYF. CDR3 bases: TGCAGTGGATCCTACTCCTACGAGCAGTACTTC.

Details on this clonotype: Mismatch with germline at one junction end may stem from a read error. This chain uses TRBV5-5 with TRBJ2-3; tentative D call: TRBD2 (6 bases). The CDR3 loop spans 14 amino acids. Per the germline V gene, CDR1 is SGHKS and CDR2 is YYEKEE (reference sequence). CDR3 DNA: TGTGCCAGTAGCTTGCGACTGCGGGAAGATACGCAGTATTTT. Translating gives CASSLRLREDTQYF. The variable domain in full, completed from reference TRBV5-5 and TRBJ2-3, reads DAGVTQSPTHLIKTRGQQVTLRCSPISGHKSVSWYQQVLGQGPQFIFQYYEKEERGRGNFPDRFSARQFPNYSSELNVNALLLGDSALYLCASSLRLREDTQYFGPGTRLTVL.

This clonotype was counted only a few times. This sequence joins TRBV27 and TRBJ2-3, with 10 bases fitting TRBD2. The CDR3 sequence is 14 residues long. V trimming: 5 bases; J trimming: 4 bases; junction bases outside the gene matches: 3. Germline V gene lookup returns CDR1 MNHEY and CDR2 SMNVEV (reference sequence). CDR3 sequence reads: CASSALAGADTQYF. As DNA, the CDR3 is TGTGCCAGCAGTGCTCTAGCGGGGGCAGATACGCAGTATTTT.

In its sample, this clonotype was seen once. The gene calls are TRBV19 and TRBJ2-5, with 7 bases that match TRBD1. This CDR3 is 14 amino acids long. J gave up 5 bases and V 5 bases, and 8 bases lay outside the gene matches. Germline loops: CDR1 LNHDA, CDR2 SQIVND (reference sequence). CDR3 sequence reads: CASSPQGGWETQYF. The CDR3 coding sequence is TGTGCCAGTAGTCCCCAAGGGGGCTGGGAGACCCAGTACTTC.

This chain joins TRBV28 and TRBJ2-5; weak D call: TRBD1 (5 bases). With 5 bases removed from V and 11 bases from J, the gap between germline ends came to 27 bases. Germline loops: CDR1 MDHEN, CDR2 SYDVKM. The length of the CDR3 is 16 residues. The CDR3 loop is CASSRLGAKGHDEQYF. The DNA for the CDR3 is TGTGCCAGCAGTCGACTTGGGGCTAAAGGCCACGATGAGCAGTACTTC.

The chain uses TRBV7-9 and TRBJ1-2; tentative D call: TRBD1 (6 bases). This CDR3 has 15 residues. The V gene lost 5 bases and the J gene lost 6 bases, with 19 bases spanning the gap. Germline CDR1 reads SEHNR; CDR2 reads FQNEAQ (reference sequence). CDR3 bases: TGTGCCAGCAGCGGTGACATACAGGGATCTAATGGCTACACCTTC. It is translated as CASSGDIQGSNGYTF.

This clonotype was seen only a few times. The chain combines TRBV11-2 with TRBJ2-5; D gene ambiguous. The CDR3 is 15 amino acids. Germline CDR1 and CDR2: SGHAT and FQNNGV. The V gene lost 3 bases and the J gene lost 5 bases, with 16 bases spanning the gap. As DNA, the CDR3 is TGTGCCAGCAGCTTGGGTGGAGACCCCTCCGAGACCCAGTACTTC. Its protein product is CASSLGGDPSETQYF.

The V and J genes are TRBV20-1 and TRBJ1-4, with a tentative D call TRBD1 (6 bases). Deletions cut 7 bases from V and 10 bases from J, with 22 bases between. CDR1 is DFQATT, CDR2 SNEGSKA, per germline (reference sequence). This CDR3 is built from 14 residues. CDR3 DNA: TGCAGTGTCCCGGTAGAAACAGGGAGGGGAAAACTGTTTTTT. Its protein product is CSVPVETGRGKLFF.

DNA of the CDR3: TGTGCCATCAGTGAGGGACAGGGGGGGAACACTGAAGCTTTCTTT. Residues: CAISEGQGGNTEAFF. The chain joins TRBV10-3 to TRBJ1-1, with 10 bases lining up with TRBD1. CDR3 size: 15 residues. Losses at the gene ends were 2 bases for V and 1 base for J; bases not matched to a gene: 1. Germline V gene data show CDR1 as ENHRY and CDR2 as SYGVKD.

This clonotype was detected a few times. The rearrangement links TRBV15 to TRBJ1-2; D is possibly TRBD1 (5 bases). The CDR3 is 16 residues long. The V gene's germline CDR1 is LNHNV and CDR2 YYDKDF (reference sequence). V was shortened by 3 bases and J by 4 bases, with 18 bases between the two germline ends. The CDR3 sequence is CATSSPTLGAVYGYTF. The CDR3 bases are TGTGCCACCAGCAGTCCCACTCTTGGGGCAGTCTATGGCTACACCTTC.

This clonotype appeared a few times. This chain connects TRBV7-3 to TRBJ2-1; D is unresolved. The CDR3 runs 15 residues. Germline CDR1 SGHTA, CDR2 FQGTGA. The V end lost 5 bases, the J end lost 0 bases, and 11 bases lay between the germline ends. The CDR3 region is CASSRDLSSYNEQFF. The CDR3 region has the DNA TGTGCCAGCAGCCGCGACTTGAGCTCCTACAATGAGCAGTTCTTC.